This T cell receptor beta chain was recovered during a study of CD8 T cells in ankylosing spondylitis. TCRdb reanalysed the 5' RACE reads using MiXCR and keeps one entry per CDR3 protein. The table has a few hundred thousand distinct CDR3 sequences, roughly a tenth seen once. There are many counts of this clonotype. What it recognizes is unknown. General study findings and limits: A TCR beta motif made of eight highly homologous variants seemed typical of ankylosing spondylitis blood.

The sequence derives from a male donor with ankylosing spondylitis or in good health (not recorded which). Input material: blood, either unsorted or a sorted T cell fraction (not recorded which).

CDR3 nucleotide sequence: TGTGCCATCAGTGGGACAGGAGGCGACGAGCAGTACTTC. The encoded protein is CAISGTGGDEQYF. The chain combines TRBV10-3 with TRBJ2-7; 7 bases are shared with TRBD1. CDR3 length: 13 amino acids. J gave up 5 bases and V 4 bases, and 5 bases lay outside the gene matches. The germline gives CDR1 ENHRY, CDR2 SYGVKD.